These T cell receptor beta chains were read from a single sample in a study of T-cell reconstitution after alpha-beta-depleted transplantation in children. TCRdb redid the calling of the PCR reads with MiXCR, one entry per CDR3 protein. This sample has about 300,000 distinct CDR3 sequences, with roughly 7.8% found just once. The sample was peripheral blood, taken 360 days after TCRalphabeta/CD19-depleted stem cell transplant. The receptors come from a female patient aged 2-10 years who had a stem cell transplant for Fanconi anemia, so the T cells may come from the graft donor. CDR3s include the opening cysteine and the closing phenylalanine or tryptophan. D genes are given only for firm matches. Only some rows state a clone size, as once, few, many or a class for expanded clones.

abundance: many
d_gene: -
j_gene: TRBJ2-7
v_gene: TRBV9
CDR3nt: TGTGCCAGCAGCGTAGCGGGGGAAACCTACGAGCAGTACTTC
CDR3aa: CASSVAGETYEQYF

abundance: few
d_gene: TRBD2
j_gene: TRBJ2-1
v_gene: TRBV3-1
CDR3nt: TGTGCCAGCAGCCAATATCGGGGGGCCTACAATGAGCAGTTCTTC
CDR3aa: CASSQYRGAYNEQFF

abundance: many
d_gene: -
j_gene: TRBJ2-1
v_gene: TRBV12-3/TRBV12-4
CDR3nt: TGTGCCAGCAGTTTAGCAAGCGCCTATACTGAGCAGTTCTTC
CDR3aa: CASSLASAYTEQFF

abundance: many
d_gene: -
j_gene: TRBJ2-3
v_gene: TRBV5-1
CDR3nt: TGCGCCAGCAGCTTGCTGCCAGTATTAGATACGCAGTATTTT
CDR3aa: CASSLLPVLDTQYF

abundance: many
d_gene: -
j_gene: TRBJ2-1
v_gene: TRBV7-2
CDR3nt: TGTGCCAGCAGCTTAGCGGCGTTGATAGGCAATGAGCAGTTCTTC
CDR3aa: CASSLAALIGNEQFF

abundance: once
d_gene: TRBD1
j_gene: TRBJ2-5
v_gene: TRBV30
CDR3nt: TGTGCCTGGAGTGGACAGGGGGCGAGAGAGACCCAGTACTTC
CDR3aa: CAWSGQGARETQYF

abundance: many
d_gene: -
j_gene: TRBJ2-1
v_gene: TRBV3-1
CDR3nt: TGTGCCAGCAGCGGACTAAGTGAGCAGTTCTTC
CDR3aa: CASSGLSEQFF

abundance: many
d_gene: -
j_gene: TRBJ1-5
v_gene: TRBV12-3/TRBV12-4
CDR3nt: TGTGCCAGCAAGCCGACAGAAAGCAATCAGCCCCAGCATTTT
CDR3aa: CASKPTESNQPQHF

abundance: -
d_gene: -
j_gene: TRBJ1-1
v_gene: TRBV19
CDR3nt: TGTGCCAGTAGTATCAACGGGGCGGACACTGAAGCTTTCTTT
CDR3aa: CASSINGADTEAFF

abundance: many
d_gene: -
j_gene: TRBJ1-2
v_gene: TRBV10-2
CDR3nt: TGCGCCAGCAGTGAGACGACCTATGGCTACACCTTC
CDR3aa: CASSETTYGYTF

abundance: many
d_gene: -
j_gene: TRBJ2-1
v_gene: TRBV7-8
CDR3nt: TGTGCCAGCAGCAGCAGGTACAATGAGCAGTTCTTC
CDR3aa: CASSSRYNEQFF

abundance: many
d_gene: -
j_gene: TRBJ2-2
v_gene: TRBV27
CDR3nt: TGTGCCAGCAGTTTATTCCCCAGTGGGGAGCTGTTTTTT
CDR3aa: CASSLFPSGELFF

abundance: many
d_gene: -
j_gene: TRBJ2-1
v_gene: TRBV6-5
CDR3nt: TGTGCCAGCAGTTACAGGGAATCGAGGGTGAAGGTTGGCAATGAGCAGTTCTTC
CDR3aa: CASSYRESRVKVGNEQFF

abundance: few
d_gene: -
j_gene: TRBJ2-2
v_gene: TRBV28
CDR3nt: TGTGCCAGCAGTTTCCACCCGATGTCCGGGGGACCGATGAACACCGGGGAGCTGTTTTTT
CDR3aa: CASSFHPMSGGPMNTGELFF

abundance: many
d_gene: -
j_gene: TRBJ1-2
v_gene: TRBV28
CDR3nt: TGTGCCAGCAGTTTAGCCAGGGTATCTAACTATGGCTACACCTTC
CDR3aa: CASSLARVSNYGYTF

abundance: -
d_gene: TRBD2
j_gene: TRBJ2-1
v_gene: TRBV10-1
CDR3nt: TGCGCCAGCAGCGCGAGCGGGGGGGCTTTGCGGTTCTTC
CDR3aa: CASSASGGALRFF

abundance: -
d_gene: -
j_gene: TRBJ1-2
v_gene: TRBV6-5
CDR3nt: TGTGCCAGCAGTTACAGGGCGGGGGACGGGAGTGGCTACACCTTC
CDR3aa: CASSYRAGDGSGYTF

abundance: few
d_gene: -
j_gene: TRBJ2-2
v_gene: TRBV28
CDR3nt: TGTGCCAGCAGTTTTGCAGGGGAAACCGGGGAGCTGTTTTTT
CDR3aa: CASSFAGETGELFF

abundance: many
d_gene: -
j_gene: TRBJ2-7
v_gene: TRBV20-1
CDR3nt: TGCAGTGCCGGGACCGACTCCTACGAGCAGTACTTC
CDR3aa: CSAGTDSYEQYF

abundance: many
d_gene: -
j_gene: TRBJ2-7
v_gene: TRBV5-1
CDR3nt: TGCGCCAGCAGCTTGAGTGTCCGGACCTACGAGCAGTACTTC
CDR3aa: CASSLSVRTYEQYF

abundance: few
d_gene: -
j_gene: TRBJ2-2
v_gene: TRBV18
CDR3nt: TGTGCCAGCTCACCTTCGCGACAGGCCTCTCCCGGGGAGCTGTTTTTT
CDR3aa: CASSPSRQASPGELFF